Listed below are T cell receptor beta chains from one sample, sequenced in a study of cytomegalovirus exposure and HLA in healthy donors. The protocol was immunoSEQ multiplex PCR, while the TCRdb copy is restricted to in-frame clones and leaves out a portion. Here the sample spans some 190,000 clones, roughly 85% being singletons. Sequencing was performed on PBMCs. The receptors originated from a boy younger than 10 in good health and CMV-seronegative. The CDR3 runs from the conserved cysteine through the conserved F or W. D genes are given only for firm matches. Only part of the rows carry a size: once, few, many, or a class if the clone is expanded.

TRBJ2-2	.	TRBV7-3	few	TGTGCCAGCAGGCAGAGCGACACCGGGGAGCTGTTTTTT	CASRQSDTGELFF
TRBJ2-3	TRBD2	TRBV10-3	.	TGTGCCATCAGTCCGGGACTAAGCACAGATACGCAGTATTTT	CAISPGLSTDTQYF
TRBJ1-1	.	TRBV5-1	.	TGCGCCAGCAGCACCGCGGGCAGTGACACTGAAGCTTTCTTT	CASSTAGSDTEAFF
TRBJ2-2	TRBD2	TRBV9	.	TGTGCCAGCAGCCCAGGGACTAGCATCGGGGAGCTGTTTTTT	CASSPGTSIGELFF
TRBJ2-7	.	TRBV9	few	TGTGCCAGCAGCGTAGGAATCGGCTCCTACGAGCAGTACTTC	CASSVGIGSYEQYF
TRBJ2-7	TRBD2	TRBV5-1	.	TGCGCCAGCAGCTTGATGACTAGCGACGAGCAGTACTTC	CASSLMTSDEQYF
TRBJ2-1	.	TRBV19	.	TGTGCCAGTAGGGTGGACAGTGAGCTTTACAATGAGCAGTTCTTC	CASRVDSELYNEQFF
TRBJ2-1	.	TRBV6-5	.	TGTGCCAAATGTAGCTCCTACAATGAGCAGTTCTTC	CAKCSSYNEQFF
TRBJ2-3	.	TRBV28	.	TGTGCCAGTTCGGACTATGTCCGGACAGATACGCAGTATTTT	CASSDYVRTDTQYF
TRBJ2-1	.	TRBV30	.	TGTGCCTGGATCCCCCCTGAGGGCTTTGAGCAGTTCTTC	CAWIPPEGFEQFF
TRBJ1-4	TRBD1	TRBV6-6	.	TGTGCCAGCAGTTACCAGGGGGCAGGAGAAAAACTGTTTTTT	CASSYQGAGEKLFF
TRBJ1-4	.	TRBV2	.	TGTGTCAGCAGTGAACAGGGAATTAATGAAAAACTGTTTTTT	CVSSEQGINEKLFF
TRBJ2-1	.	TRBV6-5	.	TGTGCCAGCAGTTACTCCCCTAGCGTCTATGAGCAGTTCTTC	CASSYSPSVYEQFF
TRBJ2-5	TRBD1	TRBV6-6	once	TGTGCCAGCAAGACAGGGAATCAAGAGACCCAGTACTTC	CASKTGNQETQYF
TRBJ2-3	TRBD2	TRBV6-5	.	TGTGCCAGCACCGACGGGGGGGTTGGCACAGATACGCAGTATTTT	CASTDGGVGTDTQYF
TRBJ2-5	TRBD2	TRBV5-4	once	TGTGCCAGCAGCTTGATCGGGAGGGAGACCCAGTACTTC	CASSLIGRETQYF
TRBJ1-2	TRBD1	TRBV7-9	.	TGTGCCAGCAGTAAGGGACAGGGGCATGGAGGCTATGGCTACACCTTC	CASSKGQGHGGYGYTF
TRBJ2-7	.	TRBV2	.	TGTGCCGCCGGAGTGGGCAGGGCAGGCTCAACATACGAGCAGTACTTC	CAAGVGRAGSTYEQYF
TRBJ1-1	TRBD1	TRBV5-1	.	TGCGCCAGCAGCTCCTCGAGGACAGGGGCCAAGAACACTGAAGCTTTCTTT	CASSSSRTGAKNTEAFF
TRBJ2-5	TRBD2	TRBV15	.	TGTGCCACCAGCATCCCAATAGCGGGAGGAGAGACCCAGTACTTC	CATSIPIAGGETQYF
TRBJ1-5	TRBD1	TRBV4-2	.	TGTGCCAGCAGCCCCGGACAGGAGGAAACCTATAGCAATCAGCCCCAGCATTTT	CASSPGQEETYSNQPQHF
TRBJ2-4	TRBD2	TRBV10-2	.	TGCGCCAGCTATGGGAGACTAGCGGGAGGGTTGGGGGCCAAAAACATTCAGTACTTC	CASYGRLAGGLGAKNIQYF
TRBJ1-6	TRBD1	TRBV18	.	TGTGCCAGCTCACCAACCGGGACAGATAATTCACCCCTCCACTTT	CASSPTGTDNSPLHF
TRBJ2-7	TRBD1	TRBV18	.	TGTGCCAGCTCACCCCGGACAGGGTACGAGCAGTACTTC	CASSPRTGYEQYF
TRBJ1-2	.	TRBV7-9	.	TGTTCCAGCAGCTTAGTAACATACGGCTACACCTTC	CSSSLVTYGYTF
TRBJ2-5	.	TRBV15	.	TGTGCCACCAGCAGAGGGAGCTACCAAGAGACCCAGTACTTC	CATSRGSYQETQYF
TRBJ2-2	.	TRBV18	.	TGTGCCAGCTCACCAGCCAGGGCTGGAGCGAACACCGGGGAGCTGTTTTTT	CASSPARAGANTGELFF
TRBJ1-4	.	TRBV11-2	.	TGTGCCAGCAGCCCCAGGACTAGGGCTAATGAAAAACTGTTTTTT	CASSPRTRANEKLFF
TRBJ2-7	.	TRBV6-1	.	TGTGCCAGCAGTGAAGCTTGGCGGGACGGCTACGAGCAGTACTTC	CASSEAWRDGYEQYF
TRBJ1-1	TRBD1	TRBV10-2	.	TGCGCCAGCCGCGGACAGGGCGGTAACACTGAAGCTTTCTTT	CASRGQGGNTEAFF
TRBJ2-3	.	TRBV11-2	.	TGTGCCAGCAGCTTAGGGCGACTTATTACTAGCACAGATACGCAGTATTTT	CASSLGRLITSTDTQYF
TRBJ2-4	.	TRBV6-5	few	TGTGCCAGCGGGCCAGGGCGAAACATTCAGTACTTC	CASGPGRNIQYF
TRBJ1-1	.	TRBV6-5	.	TGTGAATCCCACAGGGCCAGGAACACTGAAGCTTTCTTT	CESHRARNTEAFF